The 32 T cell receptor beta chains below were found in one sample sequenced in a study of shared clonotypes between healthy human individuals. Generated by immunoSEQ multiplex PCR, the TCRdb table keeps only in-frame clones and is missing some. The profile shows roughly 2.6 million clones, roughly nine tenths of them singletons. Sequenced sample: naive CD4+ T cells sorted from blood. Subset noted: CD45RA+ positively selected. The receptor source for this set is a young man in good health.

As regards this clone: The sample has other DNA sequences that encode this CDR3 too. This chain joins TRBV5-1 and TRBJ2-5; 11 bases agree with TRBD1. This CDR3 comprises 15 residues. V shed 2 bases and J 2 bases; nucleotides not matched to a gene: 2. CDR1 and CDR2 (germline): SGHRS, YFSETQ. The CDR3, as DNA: TGCGCCAGCAGCTTAGGGACAGGGGGACAAGAGACCCAGTACTTC. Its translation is CASSLGTGGQETQYF.

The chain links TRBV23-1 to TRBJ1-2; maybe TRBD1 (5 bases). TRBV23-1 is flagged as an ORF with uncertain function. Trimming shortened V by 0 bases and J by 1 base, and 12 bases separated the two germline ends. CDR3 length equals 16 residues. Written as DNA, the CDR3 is TGCGCCAGCAGTCAATCGACGGGACGGATTAACTATGGCTACACCTTC. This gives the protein CASSQSTGRINYGYTF.

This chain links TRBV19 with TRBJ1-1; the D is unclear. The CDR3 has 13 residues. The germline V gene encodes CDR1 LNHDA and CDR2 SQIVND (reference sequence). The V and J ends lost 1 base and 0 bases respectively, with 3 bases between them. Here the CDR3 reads CASSIGVNTEAFF. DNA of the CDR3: TGTGCCAGTAGTATAGGGGTGAACACTGAAGCTTTCTTT.

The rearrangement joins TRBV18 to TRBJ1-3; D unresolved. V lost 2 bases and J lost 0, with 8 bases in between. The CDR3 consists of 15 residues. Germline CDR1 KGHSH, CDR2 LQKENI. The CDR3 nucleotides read TGTGCCAGCTCACCATGGCAGAGCTCTGGAAACACCATATATTTT. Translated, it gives CASSPWQSSGNTIYF.

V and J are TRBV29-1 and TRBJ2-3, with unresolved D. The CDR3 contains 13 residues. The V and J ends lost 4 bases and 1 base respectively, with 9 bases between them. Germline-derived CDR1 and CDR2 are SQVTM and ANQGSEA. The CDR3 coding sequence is TGCAGCGTTGCTAGAGGTGGCACAGATACGCAGTATTTT. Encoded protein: CSVARGGTDTQYF.

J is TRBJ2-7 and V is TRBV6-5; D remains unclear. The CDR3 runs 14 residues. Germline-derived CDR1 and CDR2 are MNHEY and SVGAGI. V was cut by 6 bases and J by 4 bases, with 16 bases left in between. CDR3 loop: CASRRGSSWYEQYF. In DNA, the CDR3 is TGTGCCAGCAGGCGAGGTTCGTCGTGGTACGAGCAGTACTTC.

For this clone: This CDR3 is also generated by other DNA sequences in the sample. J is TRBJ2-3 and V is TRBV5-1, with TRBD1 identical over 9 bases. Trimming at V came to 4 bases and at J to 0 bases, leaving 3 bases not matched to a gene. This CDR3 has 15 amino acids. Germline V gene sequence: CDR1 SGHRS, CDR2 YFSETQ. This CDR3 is CASSTGQGSTDTQYF. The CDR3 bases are TGCGCCAGCAGCACCGGACAGGGGAGCACAGATACGCAGTATTTT. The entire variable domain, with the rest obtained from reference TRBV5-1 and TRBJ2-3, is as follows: KAGVTQTPRYLIKTRGQQVTLSCSPISGHRSVSWYQQTPGQGLQFLFEYFSETQRNKGNFPGRFSGRQFSNSRSEMNVSTLELGDSALYLCASSTGQGSTDTQYFGPGTRLTVL.

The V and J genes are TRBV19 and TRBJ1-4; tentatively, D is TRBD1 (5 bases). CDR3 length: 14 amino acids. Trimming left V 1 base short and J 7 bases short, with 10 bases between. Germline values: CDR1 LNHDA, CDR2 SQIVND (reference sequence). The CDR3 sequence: CASSIGGAGEKLFF. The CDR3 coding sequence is TGTGCCAGTAGTATAGGGGGCGCCGGTGAAAAACTGTTTTTT.

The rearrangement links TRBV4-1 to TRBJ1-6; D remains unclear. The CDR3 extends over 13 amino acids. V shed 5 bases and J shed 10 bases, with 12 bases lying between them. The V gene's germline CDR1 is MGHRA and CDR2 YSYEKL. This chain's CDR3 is CASSLVIGSPLHF. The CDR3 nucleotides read TGCGCCAGCAGCTTGGTGATTGGCTCACCCCTCCACTTT.

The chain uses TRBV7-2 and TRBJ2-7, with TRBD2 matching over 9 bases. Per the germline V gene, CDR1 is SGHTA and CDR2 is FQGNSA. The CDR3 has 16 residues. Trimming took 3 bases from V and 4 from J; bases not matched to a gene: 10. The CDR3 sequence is CASSFITSGPSYEQYF. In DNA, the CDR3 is TGTGCCAGCAGCTTCATAACTAGCGGGCCTTCGTACGAGCAGTACTTC.

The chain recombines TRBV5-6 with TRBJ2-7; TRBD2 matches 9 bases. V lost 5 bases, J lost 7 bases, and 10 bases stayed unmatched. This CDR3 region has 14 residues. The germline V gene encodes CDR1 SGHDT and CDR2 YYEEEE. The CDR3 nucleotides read TGTGCCAGCAGGAAGCGGGGGGCGCTTTGGGAGCAGTACTTC. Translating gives CASRKRGALWEQYF.

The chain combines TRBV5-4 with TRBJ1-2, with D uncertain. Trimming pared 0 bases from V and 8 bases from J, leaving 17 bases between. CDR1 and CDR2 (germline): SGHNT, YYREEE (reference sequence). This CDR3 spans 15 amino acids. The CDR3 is CASSLAGSNGLGYTF. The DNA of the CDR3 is TGTGCCAGCAGCTTGGCCGGTTCTAATGGTTTGGGCTACACCTTC.

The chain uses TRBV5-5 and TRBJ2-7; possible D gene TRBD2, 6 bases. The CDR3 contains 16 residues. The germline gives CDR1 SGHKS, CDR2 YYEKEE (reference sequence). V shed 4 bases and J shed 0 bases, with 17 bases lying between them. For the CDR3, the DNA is TGTGCCAGCAGCCCCGCCGCGGGGCTCGGCTCCTACGAGCAGTACTTC. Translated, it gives CASSPAAGLGSYEQYF.

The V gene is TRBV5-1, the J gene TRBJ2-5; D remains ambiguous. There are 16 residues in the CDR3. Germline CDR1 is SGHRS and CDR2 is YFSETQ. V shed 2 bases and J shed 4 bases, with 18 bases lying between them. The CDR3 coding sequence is TGCGCCAGCAGCTTAGGGCTAGGAGAAGTAAGAGAGACCCAGTACTTC. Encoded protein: CASSLGLGEVRETQYF.

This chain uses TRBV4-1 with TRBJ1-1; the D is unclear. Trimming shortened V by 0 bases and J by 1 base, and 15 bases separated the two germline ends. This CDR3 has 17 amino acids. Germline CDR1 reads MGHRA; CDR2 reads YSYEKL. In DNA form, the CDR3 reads TGCGCCAGCAGCCAAGAAGGGTGGGGAGTCGGGAACACTGAAGCTTTCTTT. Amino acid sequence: CASSQEGWGVGNTEAFF.

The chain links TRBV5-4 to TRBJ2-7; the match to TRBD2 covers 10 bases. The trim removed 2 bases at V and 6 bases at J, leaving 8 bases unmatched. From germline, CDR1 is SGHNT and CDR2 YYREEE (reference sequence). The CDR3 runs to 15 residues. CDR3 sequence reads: CASSFQASGSVEQYF. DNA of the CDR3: TGTGCCAGCAGCTTTCAGGCTAGCGGGAGTGTCGAGCAGTACTTC.

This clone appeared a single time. The CDR3 region is CASSLGGGKTTYEQYF. The CDR3 coding sequence is TGTGCCAGCAGCTTAGGTGGCGGCAAGACTACCTACGAGCAGTACTTC. The chain carries TRBV11-2 and TRBJ2-7; perhaps TRBD2 as D (5 bases). Germline V lookup: CDR1 SGHAT, CDR2 FQNNGV. This CDR3 region has 16 residues. With 1 base removed from V and 2 bases from J, the gap between germline ends came to 15 bases.

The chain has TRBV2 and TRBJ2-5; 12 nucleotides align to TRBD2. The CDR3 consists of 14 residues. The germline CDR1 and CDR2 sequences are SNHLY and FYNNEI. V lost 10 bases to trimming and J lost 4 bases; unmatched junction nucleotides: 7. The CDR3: CATLAGGLSETQYF. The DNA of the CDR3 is TGTGCCACCCTAGCGGGGGGGCTGTCAGAGACCCAGTACTTC.

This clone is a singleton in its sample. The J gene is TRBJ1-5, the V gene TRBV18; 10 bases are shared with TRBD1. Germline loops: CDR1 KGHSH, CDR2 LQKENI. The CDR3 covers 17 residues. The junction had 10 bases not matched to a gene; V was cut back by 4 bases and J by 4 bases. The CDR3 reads CASSLDPGQGMNQPQHF. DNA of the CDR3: TGTGCCAGCTCACTGGATCCGGGACAGGGGATGAATCAGCCCCAGCATTTT.

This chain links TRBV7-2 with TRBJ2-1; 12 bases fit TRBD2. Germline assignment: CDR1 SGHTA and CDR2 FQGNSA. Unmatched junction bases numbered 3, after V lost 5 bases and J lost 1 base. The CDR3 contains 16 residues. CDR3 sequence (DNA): TGTGCCAGCAGCCCGACTAGCGGGAGTTCCTACAATGAGCAGTTCTTC. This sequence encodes CASSPTSGSSYNEQFF. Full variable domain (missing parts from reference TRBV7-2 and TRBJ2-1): GAGVSQSPSNKVTEKGKDVELRCDPISGHTALYWYRQSLGQGLEFLIYFQGNSAPDKSGLPSDRFSAERTGGSVSTLTIQRTQQEDSAVYLCASSPTSGSSYNEQFFGPGTRLTVL.

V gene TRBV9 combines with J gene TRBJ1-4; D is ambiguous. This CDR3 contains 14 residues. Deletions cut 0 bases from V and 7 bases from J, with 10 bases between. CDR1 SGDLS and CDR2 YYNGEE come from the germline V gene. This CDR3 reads CASSVGPLVEKLFF. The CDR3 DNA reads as TGTGCCAGCAGCGTAGGCCCTCTAGTTGAAAAACTGTTTTTT.

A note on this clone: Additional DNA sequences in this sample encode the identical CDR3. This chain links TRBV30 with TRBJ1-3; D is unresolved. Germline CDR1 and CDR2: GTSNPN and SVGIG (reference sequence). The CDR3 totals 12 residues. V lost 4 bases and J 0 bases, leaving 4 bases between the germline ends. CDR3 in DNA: TGTGCCTGGACAGGCTCTGGAAACACCATATATTTT. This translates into CAWTGSGNTIYF. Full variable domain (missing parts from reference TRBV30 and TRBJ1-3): SQTIHQWPATLVQPVGSPLSLECTVEGTSNPNLYWYRQAAGRGLQLLFYSVGIGQISSEVPQNLSASRPQDRQFILSSKKLLLSDSGFYLCAWTGSGNTIYFGEGSWLTVV.

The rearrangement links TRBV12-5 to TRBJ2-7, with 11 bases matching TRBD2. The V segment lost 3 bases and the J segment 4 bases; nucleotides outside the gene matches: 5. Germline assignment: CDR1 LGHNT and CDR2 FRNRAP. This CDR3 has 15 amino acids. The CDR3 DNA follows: TGTGCTAGTGGTTTTGTGGGACTAGCGGCTTACGAGCAGTACTTC. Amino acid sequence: CASGFVGLAAYEQYF.

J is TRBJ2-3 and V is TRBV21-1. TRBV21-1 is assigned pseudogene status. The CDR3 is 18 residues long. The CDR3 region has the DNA TGTGCCAGCAGCAGCGGGCGGGCCGCCGGGGCGAGCACAGATACGCAGTATTTT. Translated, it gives CASSSGRAAGASTDTQYF.

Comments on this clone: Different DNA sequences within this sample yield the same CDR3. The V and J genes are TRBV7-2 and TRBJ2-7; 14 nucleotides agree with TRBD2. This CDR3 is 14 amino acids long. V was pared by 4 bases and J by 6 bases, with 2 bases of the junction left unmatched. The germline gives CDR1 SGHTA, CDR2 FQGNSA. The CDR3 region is CASSSGLAGVEQYF. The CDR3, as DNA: TGTGCCAGCAGCTCGGGACTAGCGGGAGTCGAGCAGTACTTC. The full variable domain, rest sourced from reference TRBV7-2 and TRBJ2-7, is GAGVSQSPSNKVTEKGKDVELRCDPISGHTALYWYRQSLGQGLEFLIYFQGNSAPDKSGLPSDRFSAERTGGSVSTLTIQRTQQEDSAVYLCASSSGLAGVEQYFGPGTRLTVT.

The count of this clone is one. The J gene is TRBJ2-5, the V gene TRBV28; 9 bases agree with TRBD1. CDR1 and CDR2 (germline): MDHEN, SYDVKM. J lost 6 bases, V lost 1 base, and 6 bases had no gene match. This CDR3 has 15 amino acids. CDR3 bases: TGTGCCAGCAGTTTATCCGTGGGACAGGGAAAGACCCAGTACTTC. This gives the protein CASSLSVGQGKTQYF. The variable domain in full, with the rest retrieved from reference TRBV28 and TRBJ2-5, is DVKVTQSSRYLVKRTGEKVFLECVQDMDHENMFWYRQDPGLGLRLIYFSYDVKMKEKGDIPEGYSVSREKKERFSLILESASTNQTSMYLCASSLSVGQGKTQYFGPGTRLLVL.

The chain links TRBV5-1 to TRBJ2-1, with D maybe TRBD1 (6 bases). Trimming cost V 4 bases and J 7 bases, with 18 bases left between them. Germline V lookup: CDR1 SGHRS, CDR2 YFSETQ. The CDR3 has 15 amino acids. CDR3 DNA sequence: TGCGCCAGCAGCACGAGTCCCGGGACAATTAATGAGCAGTTCTTC. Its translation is CASSTSPGTINEQFF.

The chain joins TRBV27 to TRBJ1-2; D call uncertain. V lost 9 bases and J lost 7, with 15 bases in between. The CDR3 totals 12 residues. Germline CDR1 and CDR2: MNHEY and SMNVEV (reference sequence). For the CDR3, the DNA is TGTGCCAGTAGTCCCCACCGTGGTGGCTACACCTTC. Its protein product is CASSPHRGGYTF.

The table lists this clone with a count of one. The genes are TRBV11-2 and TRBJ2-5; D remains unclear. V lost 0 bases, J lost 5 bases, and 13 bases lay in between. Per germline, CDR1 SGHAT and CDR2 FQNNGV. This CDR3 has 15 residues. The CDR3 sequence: CASSLDIGSLETQYF. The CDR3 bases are TGTGCCAGCAGCTTAGATATCGGCAGTCTGGAGACCCAGTACTTC.

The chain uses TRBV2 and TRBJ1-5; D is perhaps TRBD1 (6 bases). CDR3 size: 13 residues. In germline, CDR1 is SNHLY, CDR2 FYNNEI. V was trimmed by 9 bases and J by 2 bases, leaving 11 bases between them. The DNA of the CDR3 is TGTGCCAGTCGGACAGCCGGCAATCAGCCCCAGCATTTT. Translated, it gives CASRTAGNQPQHF.

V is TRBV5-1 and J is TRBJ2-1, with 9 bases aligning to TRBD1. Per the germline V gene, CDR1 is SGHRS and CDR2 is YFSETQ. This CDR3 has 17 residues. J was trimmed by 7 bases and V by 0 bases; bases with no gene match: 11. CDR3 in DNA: TGCGCCAGCAGCTTGGCCCAGGGCCGGACAGGGGATAATGAGCAGTTCTTC. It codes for CASSLAQGRTGDNEQFF.

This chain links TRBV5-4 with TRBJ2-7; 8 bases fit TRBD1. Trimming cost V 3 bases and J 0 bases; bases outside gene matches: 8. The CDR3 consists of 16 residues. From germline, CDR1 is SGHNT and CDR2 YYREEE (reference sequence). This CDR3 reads CASSSKTDRVSYEQYF. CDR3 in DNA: TGTGCCAGCAGCTCCAAAACGGACAGGGTCTCCTACGAGCAGTACTTC.